This T cell receptor (beta chain) was sequenced for a study of vaccination and CD4 T cells after COVID-19. Treatment defined: roughly 11-day PBMC culture with coronavirus spike peptide pools or control peptides (ViraFEST assay). On this clonotype itself: What it recognizes is unknown.

CDR3 size: 13 residues. Trimming cost V 5 bases and J 2 bases, with 11 bases left between them. Germline CDR1 reads DFQATT; CDR2 reads SNEGSKA (reference sequence). The Oncomine TCR Beta short-read assay sequenced DNA from cultured CD4+ T cells. From CD4+ T cells that had been cultured, genomic DNA was extracted. Each CDR3 protein gets one entry after TCRdb re-called the PCR reads with MiXCR. The sample records more than 10,000 distinct CDR3 sequences, approximately 76% being singletons. The V and J genes are TRBV20-1 and TRBJ2-3; D call uncertain. Sequenced: CD4+ T cells from blood, cultured in vitro. The origin of this receptor is a human donor who had recovered from COVID-19. This CDR3 reads CSAPDLVTDTQYF. CDR3 in DNA: TGCAGTGCTCCCGACCTTGTCACAGATACGCAGTATTTT.